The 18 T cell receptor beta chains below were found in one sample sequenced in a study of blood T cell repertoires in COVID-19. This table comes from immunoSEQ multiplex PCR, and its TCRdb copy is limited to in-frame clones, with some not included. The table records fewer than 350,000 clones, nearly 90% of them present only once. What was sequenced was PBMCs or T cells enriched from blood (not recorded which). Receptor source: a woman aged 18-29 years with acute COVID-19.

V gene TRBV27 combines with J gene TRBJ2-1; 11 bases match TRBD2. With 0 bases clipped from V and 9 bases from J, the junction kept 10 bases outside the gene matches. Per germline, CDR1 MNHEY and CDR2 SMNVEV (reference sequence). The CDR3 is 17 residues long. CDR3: CASSLSRGASGRREQFF. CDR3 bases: TGTGCCAGCAGTTTATCTCGAGGGGCTAGCGGGAGGCGTGAGCAGTTCTTC.

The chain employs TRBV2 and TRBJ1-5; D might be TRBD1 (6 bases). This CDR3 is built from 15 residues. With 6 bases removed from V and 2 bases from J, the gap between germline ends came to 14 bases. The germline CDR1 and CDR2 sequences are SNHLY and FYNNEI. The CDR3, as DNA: TGTGCCAGCAGACGGGGGGGGGCAGGCAATCAGCCCCAGCATTTT. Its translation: CASRRGGAGNQPQHF.

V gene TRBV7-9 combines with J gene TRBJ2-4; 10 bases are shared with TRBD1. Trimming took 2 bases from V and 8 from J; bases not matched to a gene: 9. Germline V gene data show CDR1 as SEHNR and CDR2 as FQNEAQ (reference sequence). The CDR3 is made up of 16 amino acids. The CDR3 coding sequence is TGTGCCAGCAGCTTAAATAGGGGGGACAGGGGATACATTCAGTACTTC. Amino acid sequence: CASSLNRGDRGYIQYF.

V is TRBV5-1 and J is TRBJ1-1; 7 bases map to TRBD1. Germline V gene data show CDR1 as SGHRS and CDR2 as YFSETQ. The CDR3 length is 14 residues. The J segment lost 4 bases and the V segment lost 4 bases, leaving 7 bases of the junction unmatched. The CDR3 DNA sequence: TGCGCCAGCAGCCGGGGACAGTCAGGCACTGAAGCTTTCTTT. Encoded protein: CASSRGQSGTEAFF.

CDR3 bases: TGCGCCAGCAGCTTGAGGGGACTAAAACCGACCGGGGAGCTGTTTTTT. Amino acid sequence: CASSLRGLKPTGELFF. The chain combines TRBV5-1 with TRBJ2-2; 7 bases fit TRBD2. There are 16 residues in the CDR3. The germline CDR1 and CDR2 sequences are SGHRS and YFSETQ. Unmatched junction bases numbered 8, after V lost 1 base and J lost 5 bases.

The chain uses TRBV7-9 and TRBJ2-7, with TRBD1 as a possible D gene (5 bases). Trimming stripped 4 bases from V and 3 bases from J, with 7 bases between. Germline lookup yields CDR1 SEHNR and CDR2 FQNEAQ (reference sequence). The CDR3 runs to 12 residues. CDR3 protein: CASSWTSYEQYF. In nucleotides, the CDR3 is TGTGCCAGCAGCTGGACAAGCTACGAGCAGTACTTC.

The CDR3 coding sequence is TGCGCCAGCAGCCCCCTGGATAGGAGAGAGCAGTTCTTC. Translating gives CASSPLDRREQFF. This chain joins TRBV5-1 and TRBJ2-1; D is ambiguous. CDR1 is SGHRS and CDR2 is YFSETQ in the germline V gene. Between the trimmed V and J ends, which lost 4 bases and 10 bases, there was a span of 15 bases. This CDR3 is 13 amino acids long. The entire variable domain, with the rest obtained from reference TRBV5-1 and TRBJ2-1, is as follows: KAGVTQTPRYLIKTRGQQVTLSCSPISGHRSVSWYQQTPGQGLQFLFEYFSETQRNKGNFPGRFSGRQFSNSRSEMNVSTLELGDSALYLCASSPLDRREQFFGPGTRLTVL.

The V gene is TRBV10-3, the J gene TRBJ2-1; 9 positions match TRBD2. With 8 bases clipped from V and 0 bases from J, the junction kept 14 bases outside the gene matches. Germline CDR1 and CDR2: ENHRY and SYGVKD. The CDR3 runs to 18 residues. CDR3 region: CAIGTPGLAPSSYNEQFF. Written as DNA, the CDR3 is TGTGCCATCGGGACTCCGGGACTAGCCCCGAGCTCCTACAATGAGCAGTTCTTC.

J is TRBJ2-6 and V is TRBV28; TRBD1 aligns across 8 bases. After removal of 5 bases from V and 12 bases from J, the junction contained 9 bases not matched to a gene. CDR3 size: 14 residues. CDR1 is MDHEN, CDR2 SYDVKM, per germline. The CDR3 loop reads CASSPTRTGFVLTF. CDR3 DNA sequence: TGTGCCAGCAGTCCAACGCGGACAGGGTTCGTCCTGACTTTC.

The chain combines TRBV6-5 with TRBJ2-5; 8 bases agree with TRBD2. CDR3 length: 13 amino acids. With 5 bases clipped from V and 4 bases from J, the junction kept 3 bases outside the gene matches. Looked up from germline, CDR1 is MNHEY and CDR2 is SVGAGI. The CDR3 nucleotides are TGTGCCAGCAGTCCCGGACTAGCAGAGACCCAGTACTTC. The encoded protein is CASSPGLAETQYF.

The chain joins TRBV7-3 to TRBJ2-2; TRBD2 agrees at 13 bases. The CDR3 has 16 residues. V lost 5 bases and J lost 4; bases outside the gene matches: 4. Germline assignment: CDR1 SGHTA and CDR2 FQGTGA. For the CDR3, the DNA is TGTGCCAGCAGCCTACTAGCGGGAGGGGGCACCGGGGAGCTGTTTTTT. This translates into CASSLLAGGGTGELFF.

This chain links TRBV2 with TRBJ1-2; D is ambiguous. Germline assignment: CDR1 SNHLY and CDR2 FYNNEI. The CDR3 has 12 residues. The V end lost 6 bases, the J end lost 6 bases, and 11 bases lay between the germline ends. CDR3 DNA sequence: TGTGCCAGCAGGGCGACACTTGATGGCTACACCTTC. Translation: CASRATLDGYTF.

Here the CDR3 reads CASSLAPGFNQPQHF. The DNA for the CDR3 is TGTGCCAGCAGCTTAGCGCCGGGTTTCAATCAGCCCCAGCATTTT. The V gene is TRBV7-8, the J gene TRBJ1-5; D unclear. The V and J ends lost 0 bases and 3 bases respectively, with 9 bases between them. Per germline, CDR1 SGHVS and CDR2 FQNEAQ. The CDR3 runs 15 residues.

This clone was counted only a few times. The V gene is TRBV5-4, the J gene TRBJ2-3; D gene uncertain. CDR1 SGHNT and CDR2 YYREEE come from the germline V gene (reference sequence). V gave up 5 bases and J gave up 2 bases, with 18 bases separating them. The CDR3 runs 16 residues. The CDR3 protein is CASRFRGAQFTDTQYF. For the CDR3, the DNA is TGTGCCAGCAGGTTCCGAGGAGCGCAGTTCACAGATACGCAGTATTTT.

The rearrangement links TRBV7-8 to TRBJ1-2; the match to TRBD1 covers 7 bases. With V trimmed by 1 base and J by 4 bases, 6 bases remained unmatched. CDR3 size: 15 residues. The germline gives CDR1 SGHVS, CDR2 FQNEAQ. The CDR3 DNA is TGTGCCAGCAGCTTAGGCCGACAGGGCGCCTATGGCTACACCTTC. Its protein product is CASSLGRQGAYGYTF.

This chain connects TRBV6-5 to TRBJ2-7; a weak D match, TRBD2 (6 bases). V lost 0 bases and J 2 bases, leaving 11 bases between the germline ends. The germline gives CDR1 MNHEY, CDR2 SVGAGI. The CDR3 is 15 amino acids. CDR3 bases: TGTGCCAGCAGTTACTCGCCAGGGAGGACCTACGAGCAGTACTTC. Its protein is CASSYSPGRTYEQYF.

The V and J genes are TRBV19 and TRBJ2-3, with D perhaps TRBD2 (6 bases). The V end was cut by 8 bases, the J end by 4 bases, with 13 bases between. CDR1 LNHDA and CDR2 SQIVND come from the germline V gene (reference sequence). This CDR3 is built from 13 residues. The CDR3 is CASGDWVADTQYF. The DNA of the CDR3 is TGTGCCAGTGGGGACTGGGTGGCAGATACGCAGTATTTT.

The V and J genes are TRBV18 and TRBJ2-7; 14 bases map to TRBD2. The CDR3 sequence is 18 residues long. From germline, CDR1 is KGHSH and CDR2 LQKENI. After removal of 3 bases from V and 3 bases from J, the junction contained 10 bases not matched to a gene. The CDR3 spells CASSPLAGLAGGDYEQYF. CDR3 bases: TGTGCCAGCTCACCCCTCGCAGGACTAGCGGGAGGAGACTACGAGCAGTACTTC. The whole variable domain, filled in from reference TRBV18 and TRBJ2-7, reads NAGVMQNPRHLVRRRGQEARLRCSPMKGHSHVYWYRQLPEEGLKFMVYLQKENIIDESGMPKERFSAEFPKEGPSILRIQQVVRGDSAAYFCASSPLAGLAGGDYEQYFGPGTRLTVT.